Each of the 28 T cell receptor beta chains below was sequenced from the same sample in a study of T cell responses to AZD1222 COVID-19 vaccine. TCRdb's table, derived via immunoSEQ multiplex PCR, lists solely in-frame clones and lacks some. The sample records 130,000 to 150,000 clones, 80% to 85% being singletons. The sample consisted of peripheral blood, taken on day 0 of MenACWY control vaccination. The receptor source for this set is an adult in good health.

The chain employs TRBV15 and TRBJ2-7; the D call may be TRBD1 or TRBD2 (5 bases each). Germline V gives CDR1 LNHNV, CDR2 YYDKDF (reference sequence). With 1 base removed from V and 2 bases from J, the gap between germline ends came to 9 bases. This CDR3 is 14 amino acids long. The CDR3 sequence: CATSRVRGAYEQYF. The CDR3 bases are TGTGCCACCAGCAGAGTAAGGGGAGCCTACGAGCAGTACTTC. The variable domain in full, with the rest retrieved from reference TRBV15 and TRBJ2-7, is DAMVIQNPRYQVTQFGKPVTLSCSQTLNHNVMYWYQQKSSQAPKLLFHYYDKDFNNEADTPDNFQSRRPNTSFCFLDIRSPGLGDTAMYLCATSRVRGAYEQYFGPGTRLTVT.

V and J are TRBV12-3 or TRBV12-4 and TRBJ2-5; D possibly corresponds to TRBD1 (6 bases). V was pared by 6 bases and J by 3 bases, with 11 bases between. This CDR3 is built from 13 residues. The CDR3: CASSSRGEETQYF. The CDR3 bases are TGTGCCAGCAGCAGCAGGGGTGAAGAGACCCAGTACTTC.

The CDR3 sequence is CASSFRNPTVNTGELFF. CDR3 sequence (DNA): TGTGCCAGCAGTTTCAGGAATCCAACAGTTAACACCGGGGAGCTGTTTTTT. The chain has TRBV7-8 and TRBJ2-2, with D uncertain. Germline CDR1 SGHVS, CDR2 FQNEAQ. CDR3 size: 17 residues. The V and J ends lost 6 bases and 2 bases respectively, with 19 bases between them.

This clone was seen only a few times. The chain couples TRBV3-1 (or the pseudogene TRBV3-2) to TRBJ1-5; D call uncertain. The V gene lost 0 bases and the J gene lost 6 bases, with 6 bases spanning the gap. The CDR3 has 13 amino acids. CDR1 and CDR2 (germline): LGHDT, YNNKEL (reference sequence). The CDR3 DNA sequence: TGTGCCAGCAGCCAAGATAGGGTTCAGCCCCAGCATTTT. This gives the protein CASSQDRVQPQHF.

CDR3 nucleotides: TGTGCCAGCAGCCAAGGAGGGGGCGTTGATGGCTACACCTTC. This gives the protein CASSQGGGVDGYTF. This sequence joins TRBV14 and TRBJ1-2; TRBD1 matches 7 bases. The germline V gene has CDR1 SGHDN and CDR2 FVKESK. With 1 base clipped from V and 6 bases from J, the junction kept 5 bases outside the gene matches. The CDR3 loop spans 14 amino acids.

The DNA of the CDR3 is TGTGCCAGCAGCGCCATCCGGACAGGATCATATGGCTACACCTTC. Encoded protein: CASSAIRTGSYGYTF. V and J are TRBV7-8 and TRBJ1-2; 7 bases match TRBD1. The CDR3 is made up of 15 amino acids. Germline V gives CDR1 SGHVS, CDR2 FQNEAQ. J gave up 5 bases and V 5 bases, and 11 bases lay outside the gene matches.

V and J are TRBV5-1 and TRBJ2-1, with D unresolved. This CDR3 comprises 17 residues. Germline-derived CDR1 and CDR2 are SGHRS and YFSETQ. Deletions cut 1 base from V and 0 bases from J, with 14 bases between. The DNA of the CDR3 is TGCGCCAGCAGCTTGAGATCCAGTTTCAGCTCCTACAATGAGCAGTTCTTC. Encoded protein: CASSLRSSFSSYNEQFF. The whole variable domain, filled in from reference TRBV5-1 and TRBJ2-1, reads KAGVTQTPRYLIKTRGQQVTLSCSPISGHRSVSWYQQTPGQGLQFLFEYFSETQRNKGNFPGRFSGRQFSNSRSEMNVSTLELGDSALYLCASSLRSSFSSYNEQFFGPGTRLTVL.

The CDR3: CASSVRGDYNEQFF. CDR3 nucleotide sequence: TGTGCCAGTAGTGTCAGGGGGGACTACAATGAGCAGTTCTTC. The J gene is TRBJ2-1, the V gene TRBV19; tentative D call: TRBD1 (7 bases). This CDR3 spans 14 amino acids. Trimming stripped 5 bases from V and 3 bases from J, with 11 bases between. Per the germline V gene, CDR1 is LNHDA and CDR2 is SQIVND (reference sequence).

This clone was recorded at least ten times. The gene calls are TRBV5-1 and TRBJ1-1, with a possible D match to TRBD1 (6 bases). Trimming took 3 bases from V and 1 from J, leaving 13 bases between them. CDR3 length: 15 residues. Germline loops: CDR1 SGHRS, CDR2 YFSETQ. The CDR3 reads CASSSTGSANTEAFF. CDR3 DNA sequence: TGCGCCAGCAGCTCTACAGGGTCGGCGAACACTGAAGCTTTCTTT.

V is TRBV19 and J is TRBJ2-3; D is undetermined. V gave up 5 bases and J gave up 2 bases, with 8 bases separating them. CDR1 is LNHDA and CDR2 is SQIVND in the germline V gene (reference sequence). CDR3 length: 13 residues. Here the CDR3 DNA reads TGTGCCAGTAGTCCCCGGAACACAGATACGCAGTATTTT. This encodes CASSPRNTDTQYF.

The chain recombines TRBV19 with TRBJ1-2, with D tentatively TRBD1 (6 bases). This CDR3 has 13 residues. CDR1 is LNHDA and CDR2 is SQIVND in the germline V gene (reference sequence). The V end lost 8 bases, the J end lost 3 bases, and 13 bases lay between the germline ends. The CDR3, as DNA: TGTGCCAGTTCTCAGGGGTCAGACTATGGCTACACCTTC. As protein: CASSQGSDYGYTF.

The chain links TRBV28 to TRBJ1-3, with no clear D. Germline V CDR1 and CDR2: MDHEN, SYDVKM. This CDR3 is built from 15 residues. V lost 3 bases, J lost 2 bases, and 11 bases lay in between. In DNA form, the CDR3 reads TGTGCCAGCAGTTTTTACCCCAGTCCTGGAAACACCATATATTTT. It yields the protein CASSFYPSPGNTIYF.

The chain recombines TRBV6-5 with TRBJ1-2; D ambiguous. The ends were cut back, 0 bases at V and 8 bases at J, with 10 bases in the middle. The length of the CDR3 is 13 residues. Germline V gene data show CDR1 as MNHEY and CDR2 as SVGAGI. CDR3 loop: CASSYSTAGGYTF. CDR3 nucleotide sequence: TGTGCCAGCAGTTACTCGACCGCGGGCGGCTACACCTTC.

The V and J genes are TRBV18 and TRBJ1-1; the D is unclear. This CDR3 region has 12 residues. Trimming left V 5 bases short and J 4 bases short, with 8 bases between. Germline V gene data show CDR1 as KGHSH and CDR2 as LQKENI. The CDR3 loop reads CASSVKFTEAFF. The CDR3 coding sequence is TGTGCCAGCTCAGTAAAATTCACTGAAGCTTTCTTT.

This rearrangement joins TRBV4-1 to TRBJ2-3, with 10 bases fitting TRBD2. CDR3 length equals 18 residues. Germline trimming cut 0 bases from V and 6 bases from J; bases unmatched to any gene: 12. The germline V gene has CDR1 MGHRA and CDR2 YSYEKL. The CDR3 reads CASSQDDVERGGDDTQYF. Here the CDR3 DNA reads TGCGCCAGCAGCCAAGACGACGTCGAGCGGGGGGGCGATGATACGCAGTATTTT.

This chain uses TRBV28 with TRBJ1-2; 11 positions match TRBD1. The germline gives CDR1 MDHEN, CDR2 SYDVKM. The V segment lost 7 bases and the J segment 5 bases; nucleotides outside the gene matches: 9. The CDR3 has 15 amino acids. Here the CDR3 reads CASTGQGAFVYGYTF. The CDR3 coding sequence is TGTGCCAGCACTGGACAGGGGGCCTTCGTGTATGGCTACACCTTC.

The chain has TRBV5-1 and TRBJ1-4; 12 bases map to TRBD1. CDR1 SGHRS and CDR2 YFSETQ come from the germline V gene. This CDR3 is built from 15 residues. V lost 1 base to trimming and J lost 8 bases; unmatched junction nucleotides: 3. The CDR3 DNA reads TGCGCCAGCAGCTTGACCGGGACAGGGGGCGAAAAACTGTTTTTT. It yields the protein CASSLTGTGGEKLFF. The variable domain in full, with the rest retrieved from reference TRBV5-1 and TRBJ1-4, is KAGVTQTPRYLIKTRGQQVTLSCSPISGHRSVSWYQQTPGQGLQFLFEYFSETQRNKGNFPGRFSGRQFSNSRSEMNVSTLELGDSALYLCASSLTGTGGEKLFFGSGTQLSVL.

J is TRBJ1-3 and V is TRBV7-2; no firm D call. CDR1 and CDR2 from the germline V gene are SGHTA and FQGNSA. The V gene lost 2 bases and the J gene lost 0 bases, with 11 bases spanning the gap. This CDR3 is 16 amino acids long. This CDR3 reads CASSLNGWSSGNTIYF. The DNA of the CDR3 is TGTGCCAGCAGCTTAAATGGTTGGAGCTCTGGAAACACCATATATTTT.

This clone was counted only a few times. This chain joins TRBV2 and TRBJ2-2, with D perhaps TRBD2 (6 bases). Trimming stripped 6 bases from V and 5 bases from J, with 10 bases between. Germline CDR1 SNHLY, CDR2 FYNNEI. The CDR3 runs 13 residues. CDR3: CASRRGLTGELFF. As DNA, the CDR3 is TGTGCCAGCAGGCGGGGACTTACCGGGGAGCTGTTTTTT.

The rearrangement links TRBV18 to TRBJ1-2; 9 bases agree with TRBD1. With 4 bases clipped from V and 3 bases from J, the junction kept 0 bases outside the gene matches. CDR3 length: 13 amino acids. Germline assignment: CDR1 KGHSH and CDR2 LQKENI. The CDR3 spells CASSRDRDYGYTF. The CDR3 DNA follows: TGTGCCAGCTCACGGGACAGGGACTATGGCTACACCTTC.

The rearrangement links TRBV3-1 (or the pseudogene TRBV3-2) to TRBJ1-3; D unclear. This CDR3 has 14 residues. The germline V and J ends were trimmed by 4 bases and 0 bases, with 7 bases remaining between them. Germline V gives CDR1 LGHDT, CDR2 YNNKEL (reference sequence). CDR3 sequence (DNA): TGTGCCAGCAGCCGAGCGCGCTCTGGAAACACCATATATTTT. The encoded protein is CASSRARSGNTIYF.

This rearrangement joins TRBV27 to TRBJ2-1; 10 bases are shared with TRBD2. The V and J ends lost 2 bases and 0 bases, in that order; junction bases with no gene match: 4. Germline loops: CDR1 MNHEY, CDR2 SMNVEV (reference sequence). The CDR3 sequence is 17 residues long. CDR3 in DNA: TGTGCCAGCAGTTTAAGCGGGGGGGGTTACTCCTACAATGAGCAGTTCTTC. Its protein product is CASSLSGGGYSYNEQFF.

This clone was counted a single time. CDR3 in amino acids: CASSDHPTKTEAFF. DNA of the CDR3: TGTGCCAGCAGTGATCACCCCACAAAAACTGAAGCTTTCTTT. The V and J genes are TRBV25-1 and TRBJ1-1, with D hard to call. V shed 3 bases and J shed 5 bases, with 13 bases lying between them. Germline CDR1 and CDR2: MGHDK and SYGVNS. The CDR3 sequence is 14 residues long.

The chain links TRBV15 to TRBJ1-6; D might be TRBD1 (5 bases). V lost 5 bases to trimming and J lost 9 bases, with 14 bases between them. The CDR3 length is 14 residues. The germline gives CDR1 LNHNV, CDR2 YYDKDF (reference sequence). The CDR3: CATSPDRGSSPLHF. CDR3 coding DNA: TGTGCCACCAGCCCCGATAGGGGTTCTTCACCCCTCCACTTT.

This chain uses TRBV28 with TRBJ1-3; no clear D. The length of the CDR3 is 17 residues. Germline V gene data show CDR1 as MDHEN and CDR2 as SYDVKM. Trimming shortened V by 6 bases and J by 2 bases, and 20 bases separated the two germline ends. The CDR3 region is CASRLSRGGRTGNTIYF. Written as DNA, the CDR3 is TGTGCCAGCAGGCTCAGTCGCGGTGGGCGGACTGGAAACACCATATATTTT.

The V gene is TRBV15, the J gene TRBJ2-5, with 8 bases that match TRBD2. The CDR3 is 13 amino acids. Germline CDR1 is LNHNV and CDR2 is YYDKDF (reference sequence). The V and J ends lost 5 bases and 4 bases, in that order; junction bases with no gene match: 3. The CDR3 DNA follows: TGTGCCACCAGCGGGGGACTAGTAGAGACCCAGTACTTC. Translation gives CATSGGLVETQYF.

The J gene is TRBJ2-1, the V gene TRBV9; 10 bases fit TRBD1. J gave up 4 bases and V 3 bases, and 4 bases lay outside the gene matches. The CDR3 sequence is 15 residues long. Germline CDR1 reads SGDLS; CDR2 reads YYNGEE. CDR3 sequence reads: CASSEGQGFYNEQFF. The CDR3 bases are TGTGCCAGCAGCGAGGGACAGGGGTTTTACAATGAGCAGTTCTTC.

The chain joins TRBV5-8 to TRBJ2-7; a weak D match, TRBD1 (5 bases). The CDR3 covers 16 residues. Germline CDR1 SGHTS, CDR2 YDEGEE. The V end was cut by 2 bases, the J end by 6 bases, with 21 bases between. DNA of the CDR3: TGTGCCAGCAGCTTTACCCAGGGTAGGGGATGGGGCGAGCAGTACGTC. Encoded protein: CASSFTQGRGWGEQYV.